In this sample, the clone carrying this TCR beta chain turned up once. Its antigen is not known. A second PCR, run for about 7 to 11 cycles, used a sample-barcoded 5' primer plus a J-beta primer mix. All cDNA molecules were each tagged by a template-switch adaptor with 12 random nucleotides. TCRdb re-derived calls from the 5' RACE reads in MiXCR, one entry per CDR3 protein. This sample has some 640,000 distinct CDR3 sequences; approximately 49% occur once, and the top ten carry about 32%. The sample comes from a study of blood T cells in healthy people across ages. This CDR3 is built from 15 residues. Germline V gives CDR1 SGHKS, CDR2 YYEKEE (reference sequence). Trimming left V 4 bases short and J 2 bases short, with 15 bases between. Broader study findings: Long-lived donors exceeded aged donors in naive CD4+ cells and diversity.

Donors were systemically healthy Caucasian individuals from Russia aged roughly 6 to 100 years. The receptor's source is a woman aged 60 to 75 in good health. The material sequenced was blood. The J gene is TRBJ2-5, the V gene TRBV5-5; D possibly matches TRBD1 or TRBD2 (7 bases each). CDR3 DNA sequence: TGTGCCAGCAGCCGGGGGGACAGTGAACAAGAGACCCAGTACTTC. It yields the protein CASSRGDSEQETQYF.